The 27 T cell receptor beta chains below come from one sample, sequenced in a study of T cell clonality in common variable immunodeficiency. Points from the study as a whole: Reportedly, TCR beta sequences from common variable immunodeficiency showed fewer deletions and N-nucleotide insertions.

The antigens for these receptors are not known. Profiled with immunoSEQ multiplex PCR; TCRdb holds only in-frame clones, not every one. The sample yields about 33,000 clones, without any singletons. Sequencing used peripheral blood mononuclear cells. All receptors derive from a human donor with common variable immunodeficiency.

This clone is judged medium-sized. Read coverage stops 3 residues before the CDR3 terminus; the germline J gene supplies the remainder. The rearrangement links TRBV29-1 to TRBJ2-1, with 10 bases fitting TRBD2. The CDR3 contains 16 residues. Trimming cost V 3 bases and J 1 base; bases outside gene matches: 6. CDR1 and CDR2 from the germline V gene are SQVTM and ANQGSEA. The covered CDR3 bases are TGCAGCGTTGACCTAGCGGGGGCCCCATCCTACAATGAG. Protein sequence: CSVDLAGAPSYNE. From start to end, the CDR3 is CSVDLAGAPSYNEQFF.

This clone showed up just a few times. The sequence runs out 3 residues before the end of the CDR3; the remainder is reconstructed from the germline J gene. This sequence joins TRBV30 and TRBJ1-5; TRBD1 might be the D (5 bases). This CDR3 is 13 amino acids long. Trimming cost V 2 bases and J 5 bases, with 10 bases left between them. Germline loops: CDR1 GTSNPN, CDR2 SVGIG (reference sequence). The CDR3 bases that were read are TGTGCCTGGAGTATGGGGCAGCATCAGCCC. Protein: CAWSMGQHQP. The entire CDR3 reads CAWSMGQHQPQHF.

This clone was counted at least ten times. One end of the junction varies from germline; a read error may be responsible. Sequencing ends 3 residues short of the CDR3 end; the germline J gene provides the rest. This chain joins TRBV7-7 and TRBJ1-1; no clear D gene. The CDR3 sequence is 13 residues long. CDR1 and CDR2 from the germline V gene are SSHAT and FNYEAQ (reference sequence). Incomplete CDR3 DNA: TGTGCTAGCAGCTTAAGGTTGAACACTGAA. This encodes CASSLRLNTE. The CDR3, in full, reads CASSLRLNTEAFF.

Details on this clone: The read is 3 residues too short to cover the CDR3 end, so that end is filled in from the germline J gene. The chain is built from TRBV19 and TRBJ1-1, with 9 bases aligning to TRBD1. V trimming: 5 bases; J trimming: 7 bases; junction bases outside the gene matches: 5. Germline V gene sequence: CDR1 LNHDA, CDR2 SQIVND (reference sequence). The CDR3 consists of 13 residues. The chain's CDR3 is CASSAGTGYEAFF. Partial CDR3 DNA: TGTGCCAGTAGTGCGGGGACAGGGTATGAA.

This clone was seen a few times. Read sequence stops 3 residues before the CDR3 end, and the germline J gene provides the missing end. This chain connects TRBV30 to TRBJ2-5; no clear D gene. Germline lookup yields CDR1 GTSNPN and CDR2 SVGIG (reference sequence). V gave up 3 bases and J gave up 4 bases, with 3 bases separating them. The CDR3 length is 10 residues. CDR3 in amino acids: CAWSLETQYF. The CDR3 DNA, read in part, is TGTGCCTGGAGCCTAGAGACC.

The table lists this clone with many counts. The read is 3 residues too short to cover the CDR3 end, so that end is filled in from the germline J gene. The chain combines TRBV7-9 with TRBJ1-1, with D possibly TRBD1 on 6 matching bases. The CDR3 extends over 11 amino acids. In germline, CDR1 is SEHNR, CDR2 FQNEAQ (reference sequence). CDR3 residues: CASSVTQGAFF. CDR3 bases read: TGTGCCAGCAGCGTTACCCAGGGG.

This clone was observed at least ten times. The read ends 3 residues before the CDR3 terminus; that terminus is restored from the germline J gene. V is TRBV20-1 and J is TRBJ2-1, with 7 bases aligning to TRBD1. Trimming at V came to 5 bases and at J to 7 bases, leaving 8 bases not matched to a gene. The germline V gene encodes CDR1 DFQATT and CDR2 SNEGSKA (reference sequence). This CDR3 comprises 13 residues. CDR3 DNA, as far as it was read: TGCAGTGCTGCTGGGCCCAGGGGGAATGAG. It translates to CSAAGPRGNE. The CDR3, in full, reads CSAAGPRGNEQFF.

At least ten counts were recorded for this clone. Read coverage stops 3 residues before the CDR3 terminus; the germline J gene supplies the remainder. The chain recombines TRBV5-5 with TRBJ2-3, with 9 bases lining up with TRBD2. Looked up from germline, CDR1 is SGHKS and CDR2 is YYEKEE (reference sequence). The CDR3 is 15 amino acids. J lost 4 bases, V lost 4 bases, and 7 bases had no gene match. CDR3 protein: CASSQAGGGADTQYF. Partial CDR3 DNA: TGTGCCAGCAGCCAGGCGGGAGGGGGCGCAGATACG. Full variable domain (remainder filled in from reference TRBV5-5 and TRBJ2-3): DAGVTQSPTHLIKTRGQQVTLRCSPISGHKSVSWYQQVLGQGPQFIFQYYEKEERGRGNFPDRFSARQFPNYSSELNVNALLLGDSALYLCASSQAGGGADTQYFGPGTRLTVL.

With regard to this clone: The read comes to an end 3 residues before the CDR3 does, leaving the germline J gene to fill in the end. V usage is TRBV19 and J usage is TRBJ2-7; tentatively, D is TRBD1 (6 bases). From germline, CDR1 is LNHDA and CDR2 SQIVND (reference sequence). V shed 3 bases and J shed 0 bases, with 12 bases lying between them. The CDR3 is 15 residues long. CDR3: CASSMGQGSSYEQYF. CDR3 DNA, as far as it was read: TGTGCCAGTAGTATGGGACAAGGGAGCTCCTACGAG.

This clone came up many times. The part of the CDR3 DNA that was read is TGTGCCAGCTCACCACAGGGACAGGGGAGAAACACC. Translating it yields CASSPQGQGRNT. The full CDR3 protein is CASSPQGQGRNTIYF. The chain combines TRBV18 with TRBJ1-3, with 10 bases identical to TRBD1. The read halts 3 residues ahead of the CDR3 end, with the missing end drawn from the germline J gene. In germline, CDR1 is KGHSH, CDR2 LQKENI. The CDR3 loop spans 15 amino acids. Trimming took 1 base from V and 5 from J; bases not matched to a gene: 2.

Concerning this clone itself: The CDR3 extends 3 residues past the end of the read, so its final part is completed from the germline J gene. V usage is TRBV18 and J usage is TRBJ1-4; D is possibly TRBD1 (5 bases). Deletions cut 3 bases from V and 5 bases from J, with 13 bases between. Germline loops: CDR1 KGHSH, CDR2 LQKENI. The CDR3 length is 15 residues. Here the CDR3 reads CASSPGPKLNEKLFF. Incomplete CDR3 DNA: TGTGCCAGCTCACCGGGGCCGAAGCTAAATGAAAAA. Full variable domain (missing parts from reference TRBV18 and TRBJ1-4): NAGVMQNPRHLVRRRGQEARLRCSPMKGHSHVYWYRQLPEEGLKFMVYLQKENIIDESGMPKERFSAEFPKEGPSILRIQQVVRGDSAAYFCASSPGPKLNEKLFFGSGTQLSVL.

This clone has ten or more counts. Here the CDR3 reads CASSWDRGAKNIQYF. Partial CDR3 DNA: TGCGCCAGCAGCTGGGACAGGGGAGCCAAAAACATT. V and J are TRBV5-1 and TRBJ2-4, with 10 positions matching TRBD1. Read coverage stops 3 residues before the CDR3 terminus; the germline J gene supplies the remainder. The J segment lost 0 bases and the V segment lost 3 bases, leaving 0 bases of the junction unmatched. The CDR3 has 15 amino acids. Germline V lookup: CDR1 SGHRS, CDR2 YFSETQ.

The sample holds many counts of this clone. The read ends 3 residues before the CDR3 terminus; that terminus is restored from the germline J gene. The chain uses TRBV14 and TRBJ2-7; D is possibly TRBD1 (5 bases). V lost 1 base, J lost 5 bases, and 15 bases lay in between. The CDR3 is made up of 15 amino acids. Germline CDR1 is SGHDN and CDR2 is FVKESK. The sequenced part of the CDR3 DNA is TGTGCCAGCAGCCAAGCCCTGACTGGGGCCCACGAG. Translation: CASSQALTGAHE. The whole CDR3 reads CASSQALTGAHEQYF. The full variable domain, completed using reference TRBV14 and TRBJ2-7, is EAGVTQFPSHSVIEKGQTVTLRCDPISGHDNLYWYRRVMGKEIKFLLHFVKESKQDESGMPNNRFLAERTGGTYSTLKVQPAELEDSGVYFCASSQALTGAHEQYFGPGTRLTVT.

This clone showed up many times. The CDR3 extends 3 residues past the end of the read, so its final part is completed from the germline J gene. The chain couples TRBV9 to TRBJ2-7; 7 bases align to TRBD2. The CDR3 has 12 residues. Germline V lookup: CDR1 SGDLS, CDR2 YYNGEE. Trimming cost V 3 bases and J 5 bases; bases outside gene matches: 2. CDR3 DNA, as far as it was read: TGTGCCAGCAGCGGGAGCGGGGACGAG. This encodes CASSGSGDE. The whole CDR3 sequence reads CASSGSGDEQYF.

Comments on this clone: The read ends 3 residues early relative to the CDR3; the germline J gene fills the gap. V and J are TRBV7-6 and TRBJ2-1; 13 bases fit TRBD2. The germline V gene encodes CDR1 SGHVS and CDR2 FNYEAQ. The CDR3 loop spans 18 amino acids. Unmatched junction bases numbered 10, after V lost 1 base and J lost 7 bases. The covered CDR3 bases are TGTGCCAGCAGCTTAGTACTAGCGGGGGGGCAAGGGGCGAATGAG. Translation gives CASSLVLAGGQGANE. The whole CDR3 protein reads CASSLVLAGGQGANEQFF.

This clone was seen at least ten times. The read finishes 3 residues shy of the CDR3 end, and the germline J gene is used to complete it. The V gene is TRBV10-3, the J gene TRBJ2-1; TRBD2 might be the D (6 bases). The V gene's germline CDR1 is ENHRY and CDR2 SYGVKD. The CDR3 is 14 residues long. With 5 bases removed from V and 8 bases from J, the gap between germline ends came to 16 bases. Here the CDR3 reads CAISPTEGLYEQFF. The sequenced CDR3 bases are TGTGCCATCAGTCCCACGGAGGGGTTATATGAG.

This clone was counted a few times. Read coverage stops 3 residues before the CDR3 terminus; the germline J gene supplies the remainder. This sequence joins TRBV7-6 and TRBJ2-7; 15 nucleotides agree with TRBD2. J lost 5 bases, V lost 4 bases, and 6 bases had no gene match. The length of the CDR3 is 16 residues. Germline CDR1 reads SGHVS; CDR2 reads FNYEAQ. The DNA read from the CDR3 is TGTGCCAGCAGCTCCGGGACTAGCGGGGGGAAGGACGAG. This encodes CASSSGTSGGKDE. The entire CDR3 protein reads CASSSGTSGGKDEQYF.

The sample holds many counts of this clone. The CDR3 goes on 3 residues after the read ends, and that part is filled in from the germline J gene. This chain joins TRBV7-9 and TRBJ1-5, with D perhaps TRBD1 (6 bases). Deletions cut 5 bases from V and 6 bases from J, with 17 bases between. There are 15 residues in the CDR3. Germline V gene sequence: CDR1 SEHNR, CDR2 FQNEAQ (reference sequence). The CDR3 sequence: CASSPYTGSRQPQHF. The sequenced part of the CDR3 DNA is TGTGCCAGCAGCCCGTATACAGGGAGTCGTCAGCCC.

Of note for this clone: The CDR3 extends 3 residues past the end of the read, so its final part is completed from the germline J gene. The rearrangement uses TRBV18 and TRBJ2-7; TRBD1 is a possible D gene (5 bases). Germline values: CDR1 KGHSH, CDR2 LQKENI. The CDR3 totals 11 residues. V lost 4 bases to trimming and J lost 5 bases, with 6 bases between them. The CDR3 sequence is CASSQGNEQYF. The CDR3 DNA, read in part, is TGTGCCAGCTCACAGGGGAACGAG.

With respect to this clone: The read comes to an end 3 residues before the CDR3 does, leaving the germline J gene to fill in the end. The J gene is TRBJ1-4, the V gene TRBV6-1; TRBD1 aligns across 7 bases. Germline CDR1 reads MNHNS; CDR2 reads SASEGT. V lost 4 bases, J lost 8 bases, and 7 bases stayed unmatched. The CDR3 has 14 residues. The CDR3 sequence is CASSGKGAREKLFF. Partial CDR3 DNA: TGTGCCAGCAGTGGAAAGGGGGCGCGGGAAAAA.

In the case of this clone: The read gets to within 3 residues of the CDR3 end, and the germline J gene fills in the rest. The chain uses TRBV2 and TRBJ1-1, with TRBD1 as a possible D gene (6 bases). This CDR3 is 15 amino acids long. V gave up 1 base and J gave up 0 bases, with 9 bases separating them. CDR1 is SNHLY, CDR2 FYNNEI, per germline. The chain's CDR3 is CASSEGGQMNTEAFF. Incomplete CDR3 DNA: TGTGCCAGCAGTGAAGGCGGACAGATGAACACTGAA.

In regard to this clone: The CDR3 extends 3 residues past the end of the read, so its final part is completed from the germline J gene. This chain joins TRBV20-1 and TRBJ1-2; 7 nucleotides line up with TRBD1. The CDR3 consists of 14 residues. Germline V gene lookup returns CDR1 DFQATT and CDR2 SNEGSKA (reference sequence). V dropped 8 bases and J dropped 1; count of bases not matched to a gene: 10. The CDR3 reads CSPQEPGGNYGYTF. The part of the CDR3 DNA that was read is TGCAGTCCACAGGAGCCAGGGGGTAACTATGGC.

A note on this clone: The sequence runs out 3 residues before the end of the CDR3; the remainder is reconstructed from the germline J gene. The V gene is TRBV2, the J gene TRBJ1-6, with 8 nucleotides matching TRBD1. The germline CDR1 and CDR2 sequences are SNHLY and FYNNEI. The CDR3 runs 15 residues. Losses at the gene ends were 4 bases for V and 7 bases for J; bases not matched to a gene: 6. This chain's CDR3 is CASSARQGRNSPLHF. Partial CDR3 DNA: TGTGCCAGCAGTGCGAGACAGGGGAGAAATTCACCC.

This clone was picked up a small number of times. The read terminates 3 residues ahead of where the CDR3 ends, so the germline J gene completes it. The V and J genes are TRBV30 and TRBJ1-6; D is perhaps TRBD1 (6 bases). Per germline, CDR1 GTSNPN and CDR2 SVGIG (reference sequence). Trimming cost V 1 base and J 7 bases, with 20 bases left between them. The length of the CDR3 is 17 residues. Partial CDR3 DNA: TGTGCCTGGAGTGGGAGTGACAGGCCCTTCGTAAATTCACCC. Residues: CAWSGSDRPFVNSP. Given in full, the CDR3 is CAWSGSDRPFVNSPLHF.

As to this clone: From the germline J gene comes the end of the CDR3, since the read stops 3 residues before it. V gene TRBV6-2 or TRBV6-3 combines with J gene TRBJ1-1; maybe TRBD1 (5 bases). The V gene's germline CDR1 is MNHEY and CDR2 SVGEGT. Trimming stripped 7 bases from V and 0 bases from J, with 15 bases between. The CDR3 is made up of 15 amino acids. CDR3 loop: CASTSMEGLNTEAFF. CDR3 DNA, as far as it was read: TGTGCCAGCACCTCAATGGAGGGGTTGAACACTGAA.

In its sample, this clone was seen a few times. Read coverage stops 3 residues before the CDR3 terminus; the germline J gene supplies the remainder. The rearrangement joins TRBV5-1 to TRBJ2-5; 7 bases are shared with TRBD2. With V trimmed by 3 bases and J by 2 bases, 4 bases remained unmatched. This CDR3 comprises 14 residues. The V gene's germline CDR1 is SGHRS and CDR2 YFSETQ. CDR3 residues: CASSSPGGQETQYF. The DNA read from the CDR3 is TGCGCCAGCAGCTCCCCGGGGGGACAAGAGACC.

This clone came up many times. The CDR3 protein is CASSMGASTDTQYF. Partial CDR3 DNA: TGTGCCAGTAGCATGGGGGCCAGCACAGATACG. The rearrangement links TRBV19 to TRBJ2-3; tentatively, D is TRBD1 (6 bases). The observed sequence ends 3 residues before the CDR3 terminus, with the missing tail filled in from the germline J gene. Between the trimmed V and J ends, which lost 6 bases and 0 bases, there was a span of 10 bases. CDR1 is LNHDA, CDR2 SQIVND, per germline (reference sequence). The CDR3 spans 14 residues.